The source of this T cell receptor beta chain is a study of shared clonotypes between healthy human individuals. Study-wide results and caveats: Large sequencing depth failed to make sorted-subset sequencing complete, rarefaction showed.

Worth noting for this clone: Its antigen remains unidentified. Germline is not matched at one junction end, which may reflect a read error.

The deep-level immunoSEQ assay was used. TCRdb's copy holds only in-frame clones and misses some; the assay was immunoSEQ multiplex PCR. The sample records approximately 980,000 clones, 76% being singletons. The CDR3 totals 16 residues. The V gene's germline CDR1 is SSHAT and CDR2 FNYEAQ (reference sequence). The sample consisted of memory CD4+ T cells sorted from blood. Stated subset: CD45RA-negative fraction. This clonotype originated in a man aged 18 to 29 in good health. The chain uses TRBV7-7 and TRBJ2-3; 11 bases align to TRBD2. The CDR3 DNA sequence: TGTGCTAGCAGCCGAGGACTAGCGGGCCTCACAGATACGCAGTATTTT. Translating it yields CASSRGLAGLTDTQYF.